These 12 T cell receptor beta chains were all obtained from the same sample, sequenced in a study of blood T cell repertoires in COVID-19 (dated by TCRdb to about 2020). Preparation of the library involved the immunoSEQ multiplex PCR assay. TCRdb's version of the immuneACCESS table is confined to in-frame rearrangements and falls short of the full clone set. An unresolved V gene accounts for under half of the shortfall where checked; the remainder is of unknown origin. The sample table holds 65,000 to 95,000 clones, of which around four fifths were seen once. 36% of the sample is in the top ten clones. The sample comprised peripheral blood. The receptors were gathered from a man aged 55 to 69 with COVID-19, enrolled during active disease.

The CDR3 region has the DNA TGTGCCAGTAGTATCTCGGGGAACGACTACGAGCAGTACTTC. Protein: CASSISGNDYEQYF. V usage is TRBV19 and J usage is TRBJ2-7; tentative D call: TRBD2 (5 bases). The CDR3 covers 14 residues. Germline CDR1 and CDR2: LNHDA and SQIVND (reference sequence). The V end lost 3 bases, the J end lost 3 bases, and 12 bases lay between the germline ends. Together with reference TRBV19 and TRBJ2-7, the CDR3 gives the full variable domain: DGGITQSPKYLFRKEGQNVTLSCEQNLNHDAMYWYRQDPGQGLRLIYYSQIVNDFQKGDIAEGYSVSREKKESFPLTVTSAQKNPTAFYLCASSISGNDYEQYFGPGTRLTVT.

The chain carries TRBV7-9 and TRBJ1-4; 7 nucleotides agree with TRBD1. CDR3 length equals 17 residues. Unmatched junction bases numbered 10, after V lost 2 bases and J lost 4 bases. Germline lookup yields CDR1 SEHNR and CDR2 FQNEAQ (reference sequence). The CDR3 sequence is CASSLNGDRVGNEKLFF. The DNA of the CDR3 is TGTGCCAGCAGCTTAAACGGAGACAGGGTTGGTAATGAAAAACTGTTTTTT.

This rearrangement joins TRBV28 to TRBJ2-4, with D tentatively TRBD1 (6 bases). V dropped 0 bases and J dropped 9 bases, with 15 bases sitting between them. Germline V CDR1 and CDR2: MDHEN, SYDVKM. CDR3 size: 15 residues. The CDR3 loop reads CASSLWGQGLVIQYF. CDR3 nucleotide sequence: TGTGCCAGCAGTTTATGGGGGCAGGGGTTAGTCATTCAGTACTTC.

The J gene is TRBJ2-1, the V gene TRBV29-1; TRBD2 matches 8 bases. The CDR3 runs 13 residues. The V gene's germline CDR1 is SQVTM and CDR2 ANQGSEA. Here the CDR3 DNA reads TGCAGGATAAGGGGGACTAGTGTCAATGAGCAGTTCTTC. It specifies CRIRGTSVNEQFF.

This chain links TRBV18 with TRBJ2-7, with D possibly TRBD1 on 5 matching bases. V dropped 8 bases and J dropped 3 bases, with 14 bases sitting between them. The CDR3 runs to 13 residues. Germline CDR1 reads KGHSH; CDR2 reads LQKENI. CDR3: CASAPGQGYEQYF. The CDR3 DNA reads TGTGCCAGCGCTCCTGGGCAGGGCTACGAGCAGTACTTC.

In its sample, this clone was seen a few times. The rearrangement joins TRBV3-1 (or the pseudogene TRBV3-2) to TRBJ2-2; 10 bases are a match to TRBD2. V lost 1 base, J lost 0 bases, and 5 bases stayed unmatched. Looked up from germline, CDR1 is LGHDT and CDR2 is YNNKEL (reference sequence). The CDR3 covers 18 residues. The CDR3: CASSQGPAGGPNTGELFF. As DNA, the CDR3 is TGTGCCAGCAGCCAAGGCCCAGCGGGGGGGCCGAACACCGGGGAGCTGTTTTTT.

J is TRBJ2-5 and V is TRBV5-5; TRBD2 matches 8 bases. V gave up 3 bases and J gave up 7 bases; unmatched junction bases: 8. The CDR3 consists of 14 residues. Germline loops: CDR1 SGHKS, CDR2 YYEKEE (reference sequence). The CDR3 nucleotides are TGTGCCAGCAGCTGGGGACTAGTACGGGCGACCCAGTACTTC. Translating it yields CASSWGLVRATQYF.

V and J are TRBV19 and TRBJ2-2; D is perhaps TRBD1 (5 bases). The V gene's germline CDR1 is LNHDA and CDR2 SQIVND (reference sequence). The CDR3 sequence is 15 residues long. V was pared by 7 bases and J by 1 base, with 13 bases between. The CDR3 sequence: CASKYGAGNTGELFF. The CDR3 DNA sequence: TGTGCCAGTAAATATGGGGCAGGGAACACCGGGGAGCTGTTTTTT. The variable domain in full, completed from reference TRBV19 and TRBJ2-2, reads DGGITQSPKYLFRKEGQNVTLSCEQNLNHDAMYWYRQDPGQGLRLIYYSQIVNDFQKGDIAEGYSVSREKKESFPLTVTSAQKNPTAFYLCASKYGAGNTGELFFGEGSRLTVL.

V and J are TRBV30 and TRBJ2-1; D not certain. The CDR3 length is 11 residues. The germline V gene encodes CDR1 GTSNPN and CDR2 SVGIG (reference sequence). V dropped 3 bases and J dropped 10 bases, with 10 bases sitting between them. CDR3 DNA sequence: TGTGCCTGGAGCCGACTGGTCGAGCAGTTCTTC. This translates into CAWSRLVEQFF.

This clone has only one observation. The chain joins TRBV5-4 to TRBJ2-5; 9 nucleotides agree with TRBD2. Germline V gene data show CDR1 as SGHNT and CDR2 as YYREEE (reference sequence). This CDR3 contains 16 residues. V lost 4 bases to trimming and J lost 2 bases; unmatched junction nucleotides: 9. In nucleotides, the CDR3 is TGTGCCAGCAGCCCAACTCGCGGGGGGGGACAAGAGACCCAGTACTTC. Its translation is CASSPTRGGGQETQYF. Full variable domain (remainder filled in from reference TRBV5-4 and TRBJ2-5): ETGVTQSPTHLIKTRGQQVTLRCSSQSGHNTVSWYQQALGQGPQFIFQYYREEENGRGNFPPRFSGLQFPNYSSELNVNALELDDSALYLCASSPTRGGGQETQYFGPGTRLLVL.

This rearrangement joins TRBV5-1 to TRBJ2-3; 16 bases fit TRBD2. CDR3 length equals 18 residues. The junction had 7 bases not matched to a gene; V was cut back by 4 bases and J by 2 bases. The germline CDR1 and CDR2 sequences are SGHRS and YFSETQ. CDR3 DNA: TGCGCCAGCAGCCCCGGGACTAGCGGGAGGGCACCCACAGATACGCAGTATTTT. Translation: CASSPGTSGRAPTDTQYF.

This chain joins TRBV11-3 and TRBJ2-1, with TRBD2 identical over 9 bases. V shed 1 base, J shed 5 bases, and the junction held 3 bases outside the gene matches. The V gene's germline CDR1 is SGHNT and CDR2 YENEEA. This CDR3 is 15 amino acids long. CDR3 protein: CASSLGGGGDNEQFF. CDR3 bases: TGTGCCAGCAGCTTAGGCGGCGGGGGGGACAATGAGCAGTTCTTC.